This T cell receptor (beta chain) was sequenced in a study of tumor-infiltrating lymphocytes in primary liver carcinoma. Study-wide background: The patient population consisted of men and women between 30 and 69 years of age. Findings and limits, study-wide: Tumor-adjacent and tumor-blood pairs shared a smaller degree of overlap than tumor region pairs. When set against blood, tumors had a significantly higher top-250-clone fraction (p = 0.039).

This clonotype was detected only once. Its specificity is not known. Taking roughly 20-34 mg of unsorted bulk tissue, the authors co-extracted RNA and DNA. The investigators made TCR beta cDNA from roughly 0.45 ug total RNA, using a constant-region primer. Three nested multiplex PCR rounds, a slightly modified ARM-PCR, produced the libraries for TCR beta. MiXCR, run by TCRdb on the multiplex PCR reads, gives a single entry per CDR3 protein. Here the sample spans around 99,000 distinct CDR3 sequences, just under 70% being singletons. This receptor was obtained from a man aged 40-50 years with primary liver carcinoma and hepatitis B virus infection. Input material: tumor-adjacent normal liver tissue.

CDR3 protein: CASSEVPHKQYF. The CDR3 nucleotides are TGTGCCAGCAGTGAAGTGCCCCACAAGCAGTACTTC. This chain joins TRBV6-1 and TRBJ2-7; D gene ambiguous. The CDR3 extends over 12 amino acids. Germline CDR1 and CDR2: MNHNS and SASEGT. Trimming removed 1 base from V and 8 bases from J, with 9 bases in between.